This passage covers 18 T cell receptor beta chains from one sample sequenced in a study of CD8 T cells in ankylosing spondylitis. Each CDR3 protein is one row after TCRdb ran MiXCR on the 5' RACE reads. The sample consists of about 240,000 distinct CDR3 sequences, roughly 10% of them appearing once. The specimen was blood, either unsorted or a sorted T cell fraction (not recorded which). The receptor source for this set is a male donor with ankylosing spondylitis or in good health (not recorded which).

This clonotype was found many times. The rearrangement joins TRBV15 to TRBJ2-3; D not resolved. Trimming cost V 5 bases and J 6 bases, with 12 bases left between them. This CDR3 is built from 13 residues. CDR1 and CDR2 from the germline V gene are LNHNV and YYDKDF (reference sequence). This CDR3 reads CATSVSFGDTQYF. In DNA, the CDR3 is TGTGCCACCAGCGTTAGCTTTGGGGATACGCAGTATTTT.

Ten or more counts support this clonotype. The chain employs TRBV5-1 and TRBJ2-5; D gene ambiguous. V shed 2 bases and J shed 1 base, with 18 bases lying between them. Germline loops: CDR1 SGHRS, CDR2 YFSETQ. The CDR3 covers 17 residues. The chain's CDR3 is CASSLRWPPETQETQYF. CDR3 DNA sequence: TGCGCCAGCAGCTTACGGTGGCCTCCAGAGACCCAAGAGACCCAGTACTTC.

This clonotype was seen ten or more times. V is TRBV20-1 and J is TRBJ2-7; D is possibly TRBD1 (5 bases). Trimming took 3 bases from V and 4 from J, leaving 13 bases between them. The V gene's germline CDR1 is DFQATT and CDR2 SNEGSKA (reference sequence). The CDR3 is made up of 13 amino acids. This chain's CDR3 is CSASSTGSYEQYF. The CDR3 DNA sequence: TGCAGTGCTAGTAGTACAGGATCTTACGAGCAGTACTTC.

The V call is TRBV30, the J call TRBJ2-1, with 13 bases fitting TRBD2. CDR1 and CDR2 (germline): GTSNPN, SVGIG (reference sequence). V lost 1 base and J lost 8; bases outside the gene matches: 8. This CDR3 is built from 16 residues. The CDR3 region is CAWSAGLAGEGDEQFF. The CDR3 DNA reads TGTGCCTGGAGTGCAGGACTAGCGGGAGAAGGCGATGAGCAGTTCTTC. The complete variable domain, with remaining parts taken from reference TRBV30 and TRBJ2-1, reads SQTIHQWPATLVQPVGSPLSLECTVEGTSNPNLYWYRQAAGRGLQLLFYSVGIGQISSEVPQNLSASRPQDRQFILSSKKLLLSDSGFYLCAWSAGLAGEGDEQFFGPGTRLTVL.

This clonotype was picked up many times. J is TRBJ2-5 and V is TRBV20-1; 9 bases fit TRBD2. Germline V gene sequence: CDR1 DFQATT, CDR2 SNEGSKA (reference sequence). The CDR3 length is 12 residues. The DNA for the CDR3 is TGCAGCCTAGCGGGGATCCAAGAGACCCAGTACTTC. Translated, it gives CSLAGIQETQYF.

This clonotype was counted at least ten times. V gene TRBV4-1 combines with J gene TRBJ1-4; D gene unclear. The CDR3 is made up of 12 amino acids. V shed 2 bases and J shed 10 bases, with 8 bases lying between them. CDR1 and CDR2 from the germline V gene are MGHRA and YSYEKL. For the CDR3, the DNA is TGCGCCAGCAGCCAATCGTTGGGAAAACTGTTTTTT. It translates to CASSQSLGKLFF.

This clonotype was seen repeatedly, ten times or more. The CDR3 spells CASSALQGNNEKLFF. In DNA form, the CDR3 reads TGTGCCAGCAGCGCTCTGCAAGGAAACAATGAAAAACTGTTTTTT. V usage is TRBV7-9 and J usage is TRBJ1-4, with D uncertain. V lost 5 bases, J lost 5 bases, and 15 bases lay in between. CDR1 and CDR2 from the germline V gene are SEHNR and FQNEAQ (reference sequence). The CDR3 covers 15 residues. The full variable domain, with the rest looked up from reference TRBV7-9 and TRBJ1-4, is DTGVSQNPRHKITKRGQNVTFRCDPISEHNRLYWYRQTLGQGPEFLTYFQNEAQLEKSRLLSDRFSAERPKGSFSTLEIQRTEQGDSAMYLCASSALQGNNEKLFFGSGTQLSVL.

This clonotype was seen only a few times. The chain employs TRBV5-1 and TRBJ2-2; possible D gene TRBD2, 6 bases. Looked up from germline, CDR1 is SGHRS and CDR2 is YFSETQ. V was pared by 0 bases and J by 3 bases, with 9 bases between. The CDR3 has 15 residues. CDR3 sequence (DNA): TGCGCCAGCAGCTTGGACGGGAGAGACACCGGGGAGCTGTTTTTT. This translates into CASSLDGRDTGELFF.

This clonotype has ten or more counts. V is TRBV29-1 and J is TRBJ2-7, with TRBD1 identical over 8 bases. V lost 7 bases, J lost 2 bases, and 7 bases stayed unmatched. The CDR3 covers 13 residues. Germline V gives CDR1 SQVTM, CDR2 ANQGSEA. CDR3 region: CSASQGGPYEQYF. CDR3 coding DNA: TGCAGCGCTTCACAGGGGGGACCCTACGAGCAGTACTTC.

The chain carries TRBV7-9 and TRBJ2-7; D may be TRBD2 (6 bases). Germline V CDR1 and CDR2: SEHNR, FQNEAQ (reference sequence). The CDR3 sequence is 15 residues long. The V end was cut by 5 bases, the J end by 0 bases, with 14 bases between. In DNA form, the CDR3 reads TGTGCCAGCAGCCCCGGGGGAGCCCTCTCCTACGAGCAGTACTTC. Amino acids: CASSPGGALSYEQYF.

This clonotype was counted between two and nine times. The gene calls are TRBV6-5 and TRBJ2-5; D is perhaps TRBD1 (5 bases). The ends were cut back, 6 bases at V and 0 bases at J, with 11 bases in the middle. The CDR3 contains 14 residues. CDR1 MNHEY and CDR2 SVGAGI come from the germline V gene. CDR3 sequence: CASSYGQNQETQYF. The CDR3 nucleotides are TGTGCCAGCAGCTACGGACAAAACCAAGAGACCCAGTACTTC.

The rearrangement links TRBV5-1 to TRBJ1-5; a weak D match, TRBD1 (5 bases). Trimming shortened V by 0 bases and J by 7 bases, and 8 bases separated the two germline ends. The CDR3 is 13 amino acids. In germline, CDR1 is SGHRS, CDR2 YFSETQ. CDR3 sequence reads: CASSLAGPQPQHF. The CDR3 DNA reads as TGCGCCAGCAGCTTGGCGGGGCCCCAGCCCCAGCATTTT.

The sample holds many counts of this clonotype. As DNA, the CDR3 is TGCAGCGTTGAAGTTAACTATGGCTACACCTTC. Amino acid sequence: CSVEVNYGYTF. The chain employs TRBV29-1 and TRBJ1-2; no clear D. Trimming took 1 base from V and 1 from J, leaving 1 base between them. There are 11 residues in the CDR3. Looked up from germline, CDR1 is SQVTM and CDR2 is ANQGSEA.

This clonotype was seen repeatedly, ten times or more. V usage is TRBV2 and J usage is TRBJ2-3; 9 bases line up with TRBD2. Per germline, CDR1 SNHLY and CDR2 FYNNEI. This CDR3 has 15 amino acids. The trim removed 9 bases at V and 4 bases at J, leaving 11 bases unmatched. The CDR3 sequence is CASLDGLAGSDTQYF. The DNA for the CDR3 is TGTGCCAGTTTGGACGGGCTAGCGGGGTCAGATACGCAGTATTTT.

This clonotype appeared a few times. The DNA of the CDR3 is TGCAGTGCTAGAGTAACAGGGTCTGGAAACACCATATATTTT. Amino acids: CSARVTGSGNTIYF. V is TRBV20-1 and J is TRBJ1-3, with a possible D match to TRBD1 (6 bases). The CDR3 length is 14 residues. CDR1 and CDR2 from the germline V gene are DFQATT and SNEGSKA (reference sequence). V lost 1 base and J lost 1, with 8 bases in between.

At least ten counts were recorded for this clonotype. This sequence joins TRBV6-5 and TRBJ2-5; 11 bases are shared with TRBD2. This CDR3 is 15 amino acids long. Losses at the gene ends were 4 bases for V and 4 bases for J; bases not matched to a gene: 5. Germline CDR1 MNHEY, CDR2 SVGAGI. As DNA, the CDR3 is TGTGCCAGCAGTTGGGGGACTAGCGGCGGAGAGACCCAGTACTTC. Translated: CASSWGTSGGETQYF.

In this sample, this clonotype turned up many times. This chain joins TRBV5-6 and TRBJ2-1, with 12 bases matching TRBD2. Looked up from germline, CDR1 is SGHDT and CDR2 is YYEEEE. CDR3 length: 16 amino acids. The J segment lost 6 bases and the V segment lost 7 bases, leaving 11 bases of the junction unmatched. In DNA, the CDR3 is TGTGCCAGCGATTCTAGCGGGGGGGCCATTATCAATGAGCAGTTCTTC. This gives the protein CASDSSGGAIINEQFF.

In its sample, this clonotype was seen a few times. The rearrangement joins TRBV30 to TRBJ2-2; D is unclear. This CDR3 contains 14 residues. CDR1 and CDR2 (germline): GTSNPN, SVGIG (reference sequence). Trimming left V 5 bases short and J 0 bases short, with 10 bases between. DNA of the CDR3: TGTGCCTGGTTGCCGGGTCCGAACACCGGGGAGCTGTTTTTT. Encoded protein: CAWLPGPNTGELFF.